This T cell receptor (beta chain) was observed in a study of cytomegalovirus exposure and HLA in healthy donors. Study-level findings and limits: It was in a later analysis that TCR association rates were seen to vary by HLA locus, highest for DRB1 and lowest for HLA-C.

Concerning this clone: Its specificity is not known.

Primers included in the PCR were 60 Vbeta and 13 Jbeta primers. Study processing details: Approximately 73 million unique TCR beta chains, roughly 11 million shared, were counted in a later analysis. Profiled with immunoSEQ multiplex PCR; TCRdb holds only in-frame clones, not every one. That table furnishes V, J and clone size, whereas the DNA furnished D and trimming. The sample contains some 180,000 clones, around 77% of which appear only once. CDR1 SGHDT and CDR2 YYEEEE come from the germline V gene. V trimming: 3 bases; J trimming: 16 bases; junction bases outside the gene matches: 8. The length of the CDR3 is 13 residues.

The chain links TRBV5-6 to TRBJ1-6; 9 bases are shared with TRBD1. Sequencing used PBMCs. The TCR originated in a woman in her 30s in good health and CMV-seronegative. In nucleotides, the CDR3 is TGTGCCAGCAGCTACCCCTCCGGGACAGGGCTCCACTTT. Encoded protein: CASSYPSGTGLHF.